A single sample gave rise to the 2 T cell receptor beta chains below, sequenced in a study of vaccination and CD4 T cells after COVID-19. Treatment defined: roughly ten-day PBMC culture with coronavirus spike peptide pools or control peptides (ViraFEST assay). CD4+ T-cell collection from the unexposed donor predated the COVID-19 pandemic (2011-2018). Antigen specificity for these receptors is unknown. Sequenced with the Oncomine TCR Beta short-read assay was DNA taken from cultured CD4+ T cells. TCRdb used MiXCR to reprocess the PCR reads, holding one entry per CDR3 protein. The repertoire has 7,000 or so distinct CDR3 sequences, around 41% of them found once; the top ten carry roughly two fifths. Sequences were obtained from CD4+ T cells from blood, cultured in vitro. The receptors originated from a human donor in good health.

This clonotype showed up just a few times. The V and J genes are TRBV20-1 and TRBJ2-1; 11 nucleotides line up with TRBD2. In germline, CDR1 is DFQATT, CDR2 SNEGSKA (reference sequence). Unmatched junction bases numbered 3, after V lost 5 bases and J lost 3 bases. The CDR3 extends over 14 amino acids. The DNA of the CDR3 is TGCAGTGCTTTAGCGGGGGGGCTCTACAATGAGCAGTTCTTC. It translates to CSALAGGLYNEQFF.

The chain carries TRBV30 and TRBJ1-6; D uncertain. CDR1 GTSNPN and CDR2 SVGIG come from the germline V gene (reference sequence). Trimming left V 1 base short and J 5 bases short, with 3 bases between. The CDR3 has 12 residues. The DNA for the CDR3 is TGTGCCTGGAGTGCGCATAATTCACCCCTCCACTTT. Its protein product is CAWSAHNSPLHF.